This T cell receptor (beta chain) was sequenced for a study of blood T cell repertoires in COVID-19. Measured with immunoSEQ multiplex PCR; TCRdb has only the in-frame clones, and not every one. This table holds approximately 58,000 clones, approximately 78% found once. Germline CDR1 SNHLY, CDR2 FYNNEI. The J segment lost 7 bases and the V segment lost 6 bases, leaving 9 bases of the junction unmatched. CDR3 size: 15 residues. Sequenced input: peripheral blood. The sequence derives from a man between 60 and 75 years old with COVID-19, enrolled during active disease. The rearrangement joins TRBV2 to TRBJ2-2, with 9 bases that match TRBD1. The CDR3 coding sequence is TGTGCCAGCAGCGGGGACAGGGCACGGAGCGGGGAGCTGTTTTTT. Translated, it gives CASSGDRARSGELFF.